This T cell receptor beta chain was documented in a study of CD8+CD57+ T cells in acquired aplastic anemia. The template for TCR beta VDJ and CDR3 sequence profiling was genomic DNA. TCRdb fed the reads into MiXCR, producing one record per CDR3 protein. The sample yields about 160,000 distinct CDR3 sequences, more than 45% seen once. Worth noting for this clonotype: Antigen unknown.

Overall study findings and caveats: A set of approximately 30 CD8+ CDR3 sequences was shared between patients and controls, and these sequences appeared highly expressed in patients.

Patients chosen for sequencing had CD8+CD57+ cells that had expanded, as shown by flow cytometry. Germline-derived CDR1 and CDR2 are SNHLY and FYNNEI. The CDR3 consists of 13 residues. The V and J ends lost 8 bases and 4 bases respectively, with 14 bases between them. The sequencing sample was made of sorted CD4+, CD8+, or CD8+CD57+ T cells (not recorded which) from PBMCs. The chain is built from TRBV2 and TRBJ1-2, with D unclear. This TCR derives from a human donor with aplastic anemia. Written as DNA, the CDR3 is TGTGCCAGCGCGGAGTTCCCTGGCTATGGCTACACCTTC. Encoded protein: CASAEFPGYGYTF.